What follows are 26 T cell receptor beta chains derived from one specimen sequenced in a study of Ad26.COV2.S vaccination and SARS-CoV-2 variants. The sample's treatment: some 20 received Ad26.COV2.S at low or high dose, single or two shots; about 5 received placebo; per-sample allocation not given. The samples date from day 63 after the first vaccine or placebo injection. The method was immunoSEQ multiplex PCR; TCRdb's version includes in-frame clones alone and lacks a portion of them. The sample has about 350,000 clones, 86% seen once. Material: peripheral blood, obtained in a trial of Ad26.COV2.S vaccine versus placebo. All receptors derive from a person between 18 and 65 years old who received the Ad26.COV2.S COVID-19 vaccine or a placebo.

The chain links TRBV5-6 to TRBJ2-3; TRBD1 matches at 7 bases. In germline, CDR1 is SGHDT, CDR2 YYEEEE. J lost 4 bases, V lost 4 bases, and 12 bases had no gene match. CDR3 length equals 16 residues. CDR3 in amino acids: CASSTGPGGYADTQYF. The CDR3 DNA sequence: TGTGCCAGCAGCACCGGGCCAGGGGGATACGCAGATACGCAGTATTTT. The complete variable domain, with remaining parts taken from reference TRBV5-6 and TRBJ2-3, reads DAGVTQSPTHLIKTRGQQVTLRCSPKSGHDTVSWYQQALGQGPQFIFQYYEEEERQRGNFPDRFSGHQFPNYSSELNVNALLLGDSALYLCASSTGPGGYADTQYFGPGTRLTVL.

The rearrangement uses TRBV5-6 and TRBJ1-5; 7 nucleotides line up with TRBD1. Trimming cost V 0 bases and J 2 bases; bases outside gene matches: 2. In germline, CDR1 is SGHDT, CDR2 YYEEEE. The CDR3 is 15 residues long. CDR3 DNA sequence: TGTGCCAGCAGCTTGGAGGGGACAGGCAATCAGCCCCAGCATTTT. This gives the protein CASSLEGTGNQPQHF.

The table lists this clone with a few counts. V is TRBV12-1 and J is TRBJ2-2; TRBD2 reflects the table's D call only, with no check against the DNA. TRBV12-1 is an annotated pseudogene. The CDR3 spans 15 residues. The CDR3 bases are TGTGCCAGCAGCTCAGAGACTAGAAGAGCCGGGGAGCTGTTTTTT. Residues: CASSSETRRAGELFF.

The chain joins TRBV6-6 to TRBJ1-5; D uncertain. Germline V gene sequence: CDR1 MNHNY, CDR2 SVGAGI (reference sequence). V lost 5 bases, J lost 3 bases, and 5 bases lay in between. The CDR3 is made up of 12 amino acids. The CDR3 loop is CASSPNNQPQHF. In DNA form, the CDR3 reads TGTGCCAGCAGTCCGAACAATCAGCCCCAGCATTTT.

The chain has TRBV24-1 and TRBJ2-1; the match to TRBD1 covers 7 bases. Germline V gene data show CDR1 as KGHDR and CDR2 as SFDVKD. CDR3 size: 16 residues. V trimming: 4 bases; J trimming: 8 bases; junction bases outside the gene matches: 13. This CDR3 reads CATSDPESTGNYEQFF. The CDR3 bases are TGTGCCACCAGTGACCCTGAGTCGACAGGGAACTATGAGCAGTTCTTC.

As DNA, the CDR3 is TGTGCCAGCAGCCCCACCCCGGCGTCAGGCGCTTTCTTT. Encoded protein: CASSPTPASGAFF. The J gene is TRBJ1-1, the V gene TRBV3-1 (or the pseudogene TRBV3-2), with D unresolved. Per germline, CDR1 LGHDT and CDR2 YNNKEL (reference sequence). This CDR3 contains 13 residues. Trimming took 4 bases from V and 11 from J, leaving 17 bases between them.

The chain couples TRBV6-5 to TRBJ1-5; 7 bases map to TRBD1. V lost 5 bases to trimming and J lost 6 bases; unmatched junction nucleotides: 10. The length of the CDR3 is 15 residues. Germline CDR1 is MNHEY and CDR2 is SVGAGI. The CDR3 sequence is CASSTGTAGSQPQHF. The CDR3 DNA follows: TGTGCCAGCAGTACGGGGACAGCGGGTAGTCAGCCCCAGCATTTT.

The DNA for the CDR3 is TGTGCCAGCAGCGTGGGGGTAGCGGGCATTCGCACAGATACGCAGTATTTT. This codes for CASSVGVAGIRTDTQYF. The chain employs TRBV9 and TRBJ2-3, with TRBD2 matching over 7 bases. Germline CDR1 SGDLS, CDR2 YYNGEE. After removal of 2 bases from V and 1 base from J, the junction contained 10 bases not matched to a gene. The CDR3 is made up of 17 amino acids. The variable domain in full, with the rest retrieved from reference TRBV9 and TRBJ2-3, is DSGVTQTPKHLITATGQRVTLRCSPRSGDLSVYWYQQSLDQGLQFLIQYYNGEERAKGNILERFSAQQFPDLHSELNLSSLELGDSALYFCASSVGVAGIRTDTQYFGPGTRLTVL.

The gene calls are TRBV27 and TRBJ1-4; 7 bases align to TRBD1. The germline V gene encodes CDR1 MNHEY and CDR2 SMNVEV (reference sequence). CDR3 length: 14 amino acids. Germline trimming cut 5 bases from V and 7 bases from J; bases unmatched to any gene: 7. In DNA form, the CDR3 reads TGTGCCAGCAGTCAGACAGGGAGGGGTGAAAAACTGTTTTTT. Protein product: CASSQTGRGEKLFF.

This chain uses TRBV3-1 (or the pseudogene TRBV3-2) with TRBJ2-1; D is possibly TRBD2 (5 bases). Germline V gene lookup returns CDR1 LGHDT and CDR2 YNNKEL (reference sequence). Trimming removed 4 bases from V and 4 bases from J, with 17 bases in between. This CDR3 comprises 16 residues. The CDR3, as DNA: TGTGCCAGCAGCCTAGAACTAGGTACCTCTTACAATGAGCAGTTCTTC. This gives the protein CASSLELGTSYNEQFF.

The rearrangement links TRBV14 to TRBJ1-1; D is perhaps TRBD1 (5 bases). The CDR3 spans 14 residues. Germline CDR1 is SGHDN and CDR2 is FVKESK. The V end was cut by 2 bases, the J end by 4 bases, with 11 bases between. In DNA, the CDR3 is TGTGCCAGCAGCCAACAAGGAAGGGGCACTGAAGCTTTCTTT. It codes for CASSQQGRGTEAFF.

V and J are TRBV6-5 and TRBJ2-5; unclear D gene. V lost 6 bases and J lost 1, with 6 bases in between. CDR1 and CDR2 (germline): MNHEY, SVGAGI. CDR3 length: 12 amino acids. As DNA, the CDR3 is TGTGCCAGCAGCTCCCCCCAAGAGACCCAGTACTTC. Amino acid sequence: CASSSPQETQYF.

This clone was seen more than once but under ten times. The V call is TRBV5-4, the J call TRBJ2-2, with D hard to call. The CDR3 has 15 residues. V was pared by 4 bases and J by 0 bases, with 10 bases between. Germline V gene lookup returns CDR1 SGHNT and CDR2 YYREEE (reference sequence). The CDR3 sequence: CASSPPVANTGELFF. CDR3 nucleotides: TGTGCCAGCAGCCCCCCGGTTGCGAACACCGGGGAGCTGTTTTTT.

The V gene is TRBV13, the J gene TRBJ1-2; perhaps TRBD1 as D (6 bases). The germline V and J ends were trimmed by 0 bases and 7 bases, with 12 bases remaining between them. The CDR3 spans 14 residues. Per germline, CDR1 PRHDT and CDR2 FYEKMQ (reference sequence). The CDR3 DNA reads TGTGCCAGCAGCTTAGGAGGGGGGAAAATTGGCTACACCTTC. It encodes CASSLGGGKIGYTF.

The chain employs TRBV7-8 and TRBJ1-5; a weak D match, TRBD1 (6 bases). Germline V gene lookup returns CDR1 SGHVS and CDR2 FQNEAQ. The V end lost 5 bases, the J end lost 10 bases, and 18 bases lay between the germline ends. This CDR3 is built from 14 residues. DNA of the CDR3: TGTGCCAGCAGCCGAGGACAGAGCAGTGATCCCCAGCATTTT. Protein sequence: CASSRGQSSDPQHF.

The CDR3 nucleotides read TGTGCCAGCAGTTACGGCCCGAACCCCTACGAGCAGTACTTC. Protein product: CASSYGPNPYEQYF. J is TRBJ2-7 and V is TRBV6-5, with unresolved D. This CDR3 contains 14 residues. Per the germline V gene, CDR1 is MNHEY and CDR2 is SVGAGI. Trimming shortened V by 2 bases and J by 2 bases, and 10 bases separated the two germline ends.

The V and J genes are TRBV4-2 and TRBJ2-1; no clear D. Germline V CDR1 and CDR2: LGHNA, YNFKEQ. V lost 0 bases and J 10 bases, leaving 7 bases between the germline ends. The CDR3 totals 12 residues. The CDR3, as DNA: TGTGCCAGCAGCCAAGATCCCCCGGAGCAGTTCTTC. Translating gives CASSQDPPEQFF.

This chain uses TRBV3-1 (or the pseudogene TRBV3-2) with TRBJ2-1, with 10 nucleotides matching TRBD2. The CDR3 has 15 amino acids. Germline V lookup: CDR1 LGHDT, CDR2 YNNKEL (reference sequence). The J segment lost 4 bases and the V segment lost 3 bases, leaving 3 bases of the junction unmatched. CDR3 sequence: CASSQIAGGYNEQFF. The CDR3 region has the DNA TGTGCCAGCAGCCAGATAGCGGGGGGATACAATGAGCAGTTCTTC.

The chain is built from TRBV6-5 and TRBJ2-1; D gene uncertain. The length of the CDR3 is 15 residues. Trimming shortened V by 8 bases and J by 0 bases, and 14 bases separated the two germline ends. CDR1 is MNHEY, CDR2 SVGAGI, per germline. The DNA of the CDR3 is TGTGCCAGCGTCCCTGTCCTCGACTCCTACAATGAGCAGTTCTTC. This gives the protein CASVPVLDSYNEQFF.

This sequence joins TRBV28 and TRBJ1-2; D is unclear. The CDR3 runs 14 residues. Germline V gives CDR1 MDHEN, CDR2 SYDVKM. Trimming pared 1 base from V and 2 bases from J, leaving 8 bases between. Here the CDR3 reads CASSLFTENYGYTF. The CDR3 nucleotides read TGTGCCAGCAGTTTATTTACGGAGAACTATGGCTACACCTTC.

The CDR3 sequence is CASSVVTRYRLKTKRETQYF. Written as DNA, the CDR3 is TGTGCCAGCAGCGTAGTGACGCGTTACAGGCTAAAAACTAAAAGAGAGACCCAGTACTTC. The chain employs TRBV9 and TRBJ2-5, with D tentatively TRBD1 (5 bases). V lost 0 bases, J lost 4 bases, and 28 bases lay in between. Germline V gene lookup returns CDR1 SGDLS and CDR2 YYNGEE. The CDR3 spans 20 residues.

The V and J genes are TRBV19 and TRBJ2-3, with no clear D. The germline V gene encodes CDR1 LNHDA and CDR2 SQIVND (reference sequence). The CDR3 totals 15 residues. V gave up 3 bases and J gave up 2 bases, with 12 bases separating them. CDR3 DNA: TGTGCCAGTAGTATGGGGTACCCCAACACAGATACGCAGTATTTT. Translated, it gives CASSMGYPNTDTQYF.

This clone was observed a single time. This rearrangement joins TRBV27 to TRBJ2-3, with a weak D call TRBD1 (6 bases). The V end lost 3 bases, the J end lost 0 bases, and 13 bases lay between the germline ends. This CDR3 comprises 16 residues. Germline V gives CDR1 MNHEY, CDR2 SMNVEV (reference sequence). The DNA of the CDR3 is TGTGCCAGCAGTTTTGGGGGCAGGGCTAGCACAGATACGCAGTATTTT. Its protein product is CASSFGGRASTDTQYF.

V usage is TRBV29-1 and J usage is TRBJ2-1, with a possible D match to TRBD2 (6 bases). V lost 8 bases and J 4 bases, leaving 21 bases between the germline ends. CDR1 SQVTM and CDR2 ANQGSEA come from the germline V gene. CDR3 size: 15 residues. The CDR3 DNA reads TGCAGCTCGCAGGAGGGCAGCCAACTTTACAATGAGCAGTTCTTC. It yields the protein CSSQEGSQLYNEQFF.

The V call is TRBV9, the J call TRBJ2-3, with TRBD2 matching 10 bases. With 3 bases clipped from V and 2 bases from J, the junction kept 6 bases outside the gene matches. Germline values: CDR1 SGDLS, CDR2 YYNGEE. CDR3 length: 16 residues. CDR3 region: CASSATGLAVTDTQYF. For the CDR3, the DNA is TGTGCCAGCAGCGCTACCGGACTAGCGGTCACAGATACGCAGTATTTT.

Notes on this clone: Other DNA sequences in the sample encode the same CDR3. The V call is TRBV6-5, the J call TRBJ1-2; D ambiguous. The CDR3 runs to 12 residues. CDR1 MNHEY and CDR2 SVGAGI come from the germline V gene. Trimming removed 6 bases from V and 3 bases from J, with 8 bases in between. The chain's CDR3 is CASRKGDYGYTF. For the CDR3, the DNA is TGTGCCAGCAGAAAGGGAGACTATGGCTACACCTTC.